The sequence of this T cell receptor (beta chain) was determined in a study of human T cells and chemical hapten exposure (dated by TCRdb to the early 2020s). As for the study more broadly: For sensitization, 2% DPC in acetone was applied to a roughly 2 cm by roughly 2 cm area of upper inner arm skin. Throughout the roughly 23-week study period, patients were also given weekly therapeutic DPC doses on the scalp. Patch testing was performed on the upper back with Finn chambers containing 0.01% DPC, and the patch tests were scored after 6 days according to International Contact Dermatitis Research Group standards. The patient cohort, mostly female, included alopecia areata with under or over 50% scalp involvement, alopecia totalis and alopecia universalis. Libraries were pooled for sequencing, and variation in per-sample TCR yields was attributed mainly to small differences in library volumes within the pool. The study tracked peripheral blood TCR repertoire changes in vivo during primary and secondary sensitization to the hapten diphenylcyclopropenone (DPC) in alopecia patients. Blood samples were taken from patients before sensitization (week 0) and at 2, 6 and about 24 weeks after DPC sensitization. About 28 alopecia patients gave blood for TCR sequencing at one to four time points (pre-sensitization, 2, 6 and 24 weeks). What the study reported, not specific to this receptor: Expanded TCRs formed significantly more large CDR3 similarity clusters than pre-sensitization or healthy control sets, consistent with antigen-driven responses. The number of PT1 expanded TCRs positively correlated with patch test score, significant at thresholds 8, 16 and 32 but not 4. Repeated subsampling changed both the strength of the expansion versus patch-test correlation and the threshold at which the correlation became significant. All patients had alopecia, a presumed autoimmune disease, so their immune response might differ from that of healthy individuals. DPC sensitization did not change how many TCRs were above 1 in 1000 frequency, and no evidence was found of alterations in global repertoire structure.

Libraries were prepared through RACE. The reads were generated on a NextSeq 500. During library preparation, unique molecular identifiers were attached to individual cDNA molecules so that TCRs could be counted quantitatively and reproducibly. From each blood RNA sample, both TCR alpha and TCR beta chains were sequenced. Turning to the authors' computational methods: Samples had a median of 95,638 TCRs, with a range from about 23,224 to 690,600. The Decombinator software suite was used to annotate the V, J and CDR3 of the TCR reads. Every sample was subsampled to the same number of TCRs (28,000) for the PS versus PT1 abundance plots. Expanded TCRs were defined as absent before sensitization and observed at least eight times at the 2-week time point. TCRdb passed the public sequencing reads through fastp at Q25 and MiXCR, retaining productive beta sequences. Every distinct CDR3 protein forms one entry, paired with its most common genes and DNA. The authors' filters were not applied to this entry. This sample holds over 150,000 distinct CDR3 sequences; 25% to 30% were observed only once. The ten largest make up 2.1% of the sample.

The germline V gene yields MNHEY for CDR1 and SVGEGT for CDR2. From cysteine to phenylalanine, the CDR3 is 14 amino acids long. Of all the DNA, just the CDR3 is kept, 42 bases in frame from base 1. Between the V and J ends, shortened by 2 bases and 7 bases respectively, the junction contains 12 bases. The sample's time point, from its label and the paper: patch test 3, about 24 weeks after DPC sensitization. In the paper's terms, the treatment or condition label means: therapeutic diphenylcyclopropenone sensitization with weekly scalp DPC. At each patch-test visit, blood was drawn before the patch test was applied. Eligible patients were aged 18 to 70, diagnosed with alopecia, deemed suitable for DPC therapy, and excluded if pregnant. Unfractionated whole blood was collected in Tempus Blood RNA tubes, and total RNA was extracted from that blood. With respect to this clonotype: Its antigen remains undetermined. No clone much larger than this one lies a single base away; base qualities are absent.

This sequence uses TRBV6-2 or TRBV6-3 and TRBJ2-1; possibly the D gene is TRBD1, per 5 matching bases. The source material was whole blood, sampled in connection with sensitization to the hapten diphenylcyclopropenone (DPC). The receptor was isolated from a woman between 18 and 29 years old with alopecia areata. Some clones in this sample may be carry-over from other donors' samples. Here is the DNA: TGTGCCAGCAGTTACGCGGCAGGGCTGAATGAGCAGTTCTTC. This gives the protein CASSYAAGLNEQFF.